These T cell receptor beta chains were read from a single sample in a study of tumor-infiltrating lymphocytes in primary liver carcinoma. TCRdb fed the multiplex PCR reads into MiXCR, producing one record per CDR3 protein. Altogether 300,000 to 400,000 distinct CDR3 sequences are present, roughly two thirds being singletons, with the ten largest covering about 6.3%. Material: peripheral blood. The receptors come from a man between 35 and 55 years old with primary liver carcinoma and hepatitis B virus infection. CDR3s include the opening cysteine and the closing phenylalanine or tryptophan. Fields, in order: clone size, V gene, D gene, J gene, CDR3 DNA, CDR3 protein. The D gene is left open where the match is weak. Rows may omit the clone size; those that give it use once, few, many or a size class.

clone size: NA; V gene: TRBV29-1; D gene: TRBD1; J gene: TRBJ1-1; CDR3 DNA: TGCAGCGTCGGCCCGGACAGGGGGCGGCTTGAAGCTTTCTTT; CDR3 protein: CSVGPDRGRLEAFF
clone size: NA; V gene: TRBV12-5; D gene: NA; J gene: TRBJ2-4; CDR3 DNA: TGTGTTAGTGGCCCCGAGGCGCGATTAGCCAAAAACATTCAGTACTTC; CDR3 protein: CVSGPEARLAKNIQYF
clone size: many; V gene: TRBV11-3; D gene: NA; J gene: TRBJ2-1; CDR3 DNA: TGTGCCAGCAGCTCAGCGGCGGGAAGGGATGAGCAGTTCTTC; CDR3 protein: CASSSAAGRDEQFF
clone size: NA; V gene: TRBV6-5; D gene: TRBD2; J gene: TRBJ2-5; CDR3 DNA: TGTGCCAGCAGTTACTCAGCGGGAGGGGGCCAAGAGACCCAGTACTTC; CDR3 protein: CASSYSAGGGQETQYF
clone size: NA; V gene: TRBV12-3/TRBV12-4; D gene: TRBD1; J gene: TRBJ2-7; CDR3 DNA: TGTGTCGGCAGTAGGGCAGGGGGCCTTTACGAGCAGTACTTC; CDR3 protein: CVGSRAGGLYEQYF
clone size: NA; V gene: TRBV2; D gene: NA; J gene: TRBJ2-5; CDR3 DNA: TGTGCCAGCGGCGTGCTTCGGGAGACCCAGTACTTC; CDR3 protein: CASGVLRETQYF
clone size: NA; V gene: TRBV5-5; D gene: NA; J gene: TRBJ1-3; CDR3 DNA: TGTGCCAGCAGCCGAGAGGGGATAGAAAACACCATAGATTTT; CDR3 protein: CASSREGIENTIDF
clone size: many; V gene: TRBV30; D gene: NA; J gene: TRBJ2-5; CDR3 DNA: TGTGCCTGGAAGCGGTGGCTAGCGAGCCAAGAGACCCAGTACTTC; CDR3 protein: CAWKRWLASQETQYF
clone size: few; V gene: TRBV4-2; D gene: TRBD1; J gene: TRBJ2-7; CDR3 DNA: TGTGCCAGCAGCCAAGATCCCGGACAGGGGAGAGAGCAGTACTTC; CDR3 protein: CASSQDPGQGREQYF
clone size: NA; V gene: TRBV11-2; D gene: TRBD2; J gene: TRBJ2-1; CDR3 DNA: TGTGCCAGGAGCCCGGGACTAGCGGGAACTACCTACAATGAGCGGTTCTTC; CDR3 protein: CARSPGLAGTTYNERFF
clone size: NA; V gene: TRBV11-2; D gene: TRBD1; J gene: TRBJ2-7; CDR3 DNA: TGTGTCAGCAGCAAACCGGGACAGGGGGAATACAAGCAGTACTTC; CDR3 protein: CVSSKPGQGEYKQYF
clone size: NA; V gene: TRBV20-1; D gene: NA; J gene: TRBJ2-7; CDR3 DNA: TGCAGTGCTGAGAGCGGGCTCGACGAGCAGTACTTC; CDR3 protein: CSAESGLDEQYF
clone size: many; V gene: TRBV29-1; D gene: NA; J gene: TRBJ2-7; CDR3 DNA: TGCAGCGTTGGAGGGTACGAGCAGTACTTC; CDR3 protein: CSVGGYEQYF
clone size: NA; V gene: TRBV11-2; D gene: TRBD1; J gene: TRBJ1-1; CDR3 DNA: TGTGCCAACAGCTTAGGTCGGGACAGGGGGCGGATGAAAGACAGTGAAGCTTTCTTT; CDR3 protein: CANSLGRDRGRMKDSEAFF
clone size: NA; V gene: TRBV11-2; D gene: NA; J gene: TRBJ2-1; CDR3 DNA: TGTGCCAGCAGCTTAGGGACCAGTGTAAATGTGCAGTTCTTC; CDR3 protein: CASSLGTSVNVQFF
clone size: NA; V gene: TRBV5-6; D gene: TRBD1; J gene: TRBJ1-2; CDR3 DNA: TGTGCCAGCAGCCATCCACCCTCCTGGACAGGGTGGGGCTATGGCTACACCTTC; CDR3 protein: CASSHPPSWTGWGYGYTF
clone size: NA; V gene: TRBV11-2; D gene: NA; J gene: TRBJ2-1; CDR3 DNA: TGTGCCAGGAGCTTCACCCCGGGCTACAATGAGCAGTTCTTC; CDR3 protein: CARSFTPGYNEQFF
clone size: NA; V gene: TRBV20-1; D gene: TRBD1; J gene: TRBJ2-1; CDR3 DNA: TGCAGTGCAAAACAGGGGGATAGGGGGTTCTTC; CDR3 protein: CSAKQGDRGFF
clone size: NA; V gene: TRBV11-3; D gene: TRBD1; J gene: TRBJ2-5; CDR3 DNA: TGTGCCTGCAGCTTAGTCTTCACGGACCCACCGGACAGGCAAGAGACCCAGTACTTC; CDR3 protein: CACSLVFTDPPDRQETQYF
clone size: few; V gene: TRBV24-1; D gene: TRBD1; J gene: TRBJ1-2; CDR3 DNA: TGTGCCACCAGTGATTTTGGGACAGCCACCGCCTTC; CDR3 protein: CATSDFGTATAF
clone size: NA; V gene: TRBV5-6; D gene: TRBD1; J gene: TRBJ1-5; CDR3 DNA: TGTGCCAGCAGCCATGCTAGGGGGCTTAGCAATCAGCCCCAGCATTTT; CDR3 protein: CASSHARGLSNQPQHF
clone size: many; V gene: TRBV10-1; D gene: NA; J gene: TRBJ2-3; CDR3 DNA: TGCGCCAGCAGCGGACAAAAAAGCGATACGCAGTATTTT; CDR3 protein: CASSGQKSDTQYF
clone size: NA; V gene: TRBV11-2; D gene: NA; J gene: TRBJ2-1; CDR3 DNA: TGTGCCGGCAGCTTAGAGCCGGGGGGCTACAATGAGCAATTCTTC; CDR3 protein: CAGSLEPGGYNEQFF
clone size: once; V gene: TRBV11-2; D gene: NA; J gene: TRBJ2-7; CDR3 DNA: TGTGCCAGCAGAGTTGGGACGGGACCGACGAGCTCCTACGAGCAGTACTTC; CDR3 protein: CASRVGTGPTSSYEQYF
clone size: NA; V gene: TRBV28; D gene: NA; J gene: TRBJ2-5; CDR3 DNA: TGTGCCAGCAGTTCCCCCGGGAGCGGACTCCAAGAGACCCAGTACTTC; CDR3 protein: CASSSPGSGLQETQYF
clone size: few; V gene: TRBV9; D gene: NA; J gene: TRBJ1-1; CDR3 DNA: TGTGCCAGCAGCCCCAACTCAGGGGACACTGAAGCTTTCTTT; CDR3 protein: CASSPNSGDTEAFF
clone size: few; V gene: TRBV12-3/TRBV12-4; D gene: TRBD2; J gene: TRBJ2-5; CDR3 DNA: TGTGCCAGCAGTTTAAGCGTGGCTAGCGGGAAAGAGACCCAGTACTTC; CDR3 protein: CASSLSVASGKETQYF
clone size: many; V gene: TRBV5-6; D gene: TRBD1; J gene: TRBJ1-2; CDR3 DNA: TGTGCCAGCAGGATTGACAGGGGAGCTAACTATGGCTACACCTTC; CDR3 protein: CASRIDRGANYGYTF
clone size: NA; V gene: TRBV6-2/TRBV6-3; D gene: NA; J gene: TRBJ2-5; CDR3 DNA: TGTGCCAGCAGACCCCCTCCTATGTCAGCGGGCAAAGAGACCCAGTACTTC; CDR3 protein: CASRPPPMSAGKETQYF
clone size: few; V gene: TRBV4-2; D gene: TRBD1; J gene: TRBJ2-5; CDR3 DNA: TGTGCCAGCAGCCAAGCTACAGGGGGCTACGAGACCCAGTACTTC; CDR3 protein: CASSQATGGYETQYF
clone size: NA; V gene: TRBV10-3; D gene: NA; J gene: TRBJ2-1; CDR3 DNA: TGTGCCATCAGTGAGTCGGGGACCCAAGGGGGTGAGCAGTTCTTC; CDR3 protein: CAISESGTQGGEQFF
clone size: NA; V gene: TRBV4-2; D gene: NA; J gene: TRBJ2-7; CDR3 DNA: TGTGCCAACAGCCAAGGCCTAGAAGTTCCCTACGAGCAGTACTTC; CDR3 protein: CANSQGLEVPYEQYF
clone size: many; V gene: TRBV4-1; D gene: TRBD2; J gene: TRBJ2-7; CDR3 DNA: TGCGCCAGCAGCCCGGGACTATTTTACGAGCAGTACTTC; CDR3 protein: CASSPGLFYEQYF
clone size: few; V gene: TRBV6-5; D gene: NA; J gene: TRBJ2-1; CDR3 DNA: TGTGCCAGCAGTTTCCGCGCTCACTCCTACAATGAGCAGTTCTTC; CDR3 protein: CASSFRAHSYNEQFF
clone size: NA; V gene: TRBV11-1; D gene: TRBD2; J gene: TRBJ2-1; CDR3 DNA: TGTGCCAGCAGCACCCTAGCGGTAGGGAACAATGAGCAGTCCTTC; CDR3 protein: CASSTLAVGNNEQSF
clone size: NA; V gene: TRBV5-4; D gene: NA; J gene: TRBJ2-1; CDR3 DNA: TGTGCCAGCAGCTTGGGTGGCGGGATTTACAATGAGCAGTTCTTC; CDR3 protein: CASSLGGGIYNEQFF
clone size: NA; V gene: TRBV5-6; D gene: NA; J gene: TRBJ2-2; CDR3 DNA: TGTGCCAGCAGTTTTCAAGGTTGGGAATCCGGGGAGATGTTTTTT; CDR3 protein: CASSFQGWESGEMFF
clone size: NA; V gene: TRBV6-2/TRBV6-3; D gene: NA; J gene: TRBJ2-2; CDR3 DNA: TGTGCCAGCAGTTACCGCAGCAGGCGCACCGGCGAGCTGTTTTTT; CDR3 protein: CASSYRSRRTGELFF
clone size: NA; V gene: TRBV10-3; D gene: TRBD2; J gene: TRBJ2-3; CDR3 DNA: TGTGCCATCAGTGCCGGCGGGGGGAGAGATACGCAGTATTTT; CDR3 protein: CAISAGGGRDTQYF
clone size: NA; V gene: TRBV4-2; D gene: NA; J gene: TRBJ1-6; CDR3 DNA: TGTTCCAGCAACCAAGAATCGCGAACTGAGAATTCACCCCTCCACTTT; CDR3 protein: CSSNQESRTENSPLHF
clone size: NA; V gene: TRBV19; D gene: NA; J gene: TRBJ2-1; CDR3 DNA: TGTGCCAGTAGTATTTCACAGGGCGATGAGCAGTTCTTC; CDR3 protein: CASSISQGDEQFF
clone size: many; V gene: TRBV11-2; D gene: NA; J gene: TRBJ2-1; CDR3 DNA: TGTGCCAGCAGCTTAGGACTGTTCTACAATGAGCAGTTCTTC; CDR3 protein: CASSLGLFYNEQFF
clone size: NA; V gene: TRBV29-1; D gene: TRBD1; J gene: TRBJ1-4; CDR3 DNA: TGCAGCGTGGCCGGGACAGGGAATGAAAAACTGTTTTTT; CDR3 protein: CSVAGTGNEKLFF
clone size: NA; V gene: TRBV11-2; D gene: NA; J gene: TRBJ2-7; CDR3 DNA: TGTGCCAGCAGCTTAGGTAGGGATGACCACGAGCAGTACTTC; CDR3 protein: CASSLGRDDHEQYF